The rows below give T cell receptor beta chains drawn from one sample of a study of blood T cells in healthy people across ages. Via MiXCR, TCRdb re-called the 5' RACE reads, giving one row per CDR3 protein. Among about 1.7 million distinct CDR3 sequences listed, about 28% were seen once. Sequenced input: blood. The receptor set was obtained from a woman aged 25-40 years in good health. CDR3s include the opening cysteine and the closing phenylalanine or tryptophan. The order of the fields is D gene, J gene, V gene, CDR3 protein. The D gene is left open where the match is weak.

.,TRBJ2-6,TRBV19,CRDWVNVLTF
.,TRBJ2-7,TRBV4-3,CASSQDRGGESGDEQYF
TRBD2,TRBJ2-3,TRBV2,CASSGQLAVDTDTQYF
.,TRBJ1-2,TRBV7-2,CASSLASPDGYTF
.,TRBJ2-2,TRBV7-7,CASSLVAGVFTGELFF
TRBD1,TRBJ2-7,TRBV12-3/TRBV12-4,CASSLRQGGSYEQYF
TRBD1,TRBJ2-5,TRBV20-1,CSAGQGPDQETQYF
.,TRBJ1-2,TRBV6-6,CASSFSGDTNYGYTF
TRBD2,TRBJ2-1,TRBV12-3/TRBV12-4,CASSSGGLDNEQFF
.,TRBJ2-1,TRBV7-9,CASSSGDPWNEQFF
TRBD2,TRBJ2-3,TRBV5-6,CASSPGTSAGGSTDTQYF
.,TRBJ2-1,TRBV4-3,CASSQEAFREQFF
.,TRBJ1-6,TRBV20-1,CSARERGRTEYNSPLHF
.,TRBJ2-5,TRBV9,CASNRGRPLGETQYF
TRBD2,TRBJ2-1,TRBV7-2,CASSLEAGGRGFF
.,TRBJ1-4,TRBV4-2,CASSLAAPREKLFF
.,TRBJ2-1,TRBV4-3,CASSPHPGNYNEQFF
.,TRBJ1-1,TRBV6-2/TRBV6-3,CASIKTGQNTEAFF